This TCR beta chain derives from a study of shared clonotypes between healthy human individuals. The overall study: Each donor's CD4 naive and CD4 memory cells filled three plates apiece, CD8 naive two, and CD8 memory one. General study points: The authors expected sequencing depth to affect clonotype sharing among donors. Memory subsets generally showed lower estimated richness than naive subsets.

The assay was immunoSEQ multiplex PCR, and TCRdb's table has in-frame clones only and misses some. The repertoire includes roughly 570,000 clones, 95% to 98% of them detected once, and approximately 0.3% sits in the top ten. CD45RO-negative CD8 cells positively selected for CCR7 made up the naive population, which excluded terminally differentiated effector memory CD45RA+ cells. As concerns this clone: Its antigen is not identified.

The sequencing input was naive CD8+ T cells sorted from blood. This TCR derives from a young man in good health.

CDR3 residues: CSVRQESYEQYF. Written as DNA, the CDR3 is TGCAGCGTTAGGCAGGAAAGTTACGAGCAGTACTTC. The gene calls are TRBV29-1 and TRBJ2-7; D is unclear. CDR1 and CDR2 from the germline V gene are SQVTM and ANQGSEA. The CDR3 runs to 12 residues. With 5 bases removed from V and 4 bases from J, the gap between germline ends came to 12 bases.